This T cell receptor (beta chain) appears in the sequencing data of a study of tumor and adjacent non-tumor tissue in lung cancer. About this clonotype itself: The CDR3 does not close with the conserved phenylalanine or tryptophan, likely indicating a read error.

The library came from three nested PCR rounds adapted from ARM-PCR protocols. TCRdb itself ran the multiplex PCR reads through MiXCR, one entry per CDR3 protein. The table shows 60,000 to 90,000 distinct CDR3 sequences, with 77% occurring only once. Trimming removed 1 base from V and 3 bases from J; junction bases left unmatched: 15. This CDR3 contains 19 residues. Germline V gene sequence: CDR1 SGHTA, CDR2 FQGTGA. The template was RNA from unsorted bulk tissue. The clonotype was recovered from a woman between 50 and 59 years old with non-small cell lung cancer. The specimen was lung tumor tissue. The chain links TRBV7-3 to TRBJ1-5, with 7 bases identical to TRBD1. This CDR3 reads CASSLNPQGEGAINQPQHY. In DNA, the CDR3 is TGTGCCAGCAGCTTAAACCCCCAGGGGGAAGGGGCTATCAATCAGCCCCAGCATTAT.